Listed here are 20 T cell receptor beta chains from one sample, sequenced in a study of shared clonotypes between healthy human individuals. Here immunoSEQ multiplex PCR was the method, and the copy in TCRdb shows in-frame clones only, minus some. The table includes under 850,000 clones, around 70% detected once. The specimen sequenced was memory CD4+ T cells sorted from blood. Subset reported: CD45RA-negative fraction. The receptors were gathered from a woman in her twenties or thirties in good health.

The chain combines TRBV7-3 with TRBJ2-3, with D unresolved. The V end was cut by 1 base, the J end by 0 bases, with 14 bases between. The CDR3 is 17 residues long. Germline loops: CDR1 SGHTA, CDR2 FQGTGA. The chain's CDR3 is CASSLIGRAVSTDTQYF. The CDR3, as DNA: TGTGCCAGCAGCTTAATTGGAAGGGCAGTGAGCACAGATACGCAGTATTTT.

The chain uses TRBV11-2 and TRBJ2-2; D gene ambiguous. The CDR3 runs 15 residues. Germline CDR1 and CDR2: SGHAT and FQNNGV. With 5 bases removed from V and 5 bases from J, the gap between germline ends came to 15 bases. CDR3 sequence (DNA): TGTGCCAGCAGCCCCCTTCGAGGCGCGACCGGGGAGCTGTTTTTT. Protein: CASSPLRGATGELFF.

V usage is TRBV5-4 and J usage is TRBJ2-3, with 9 bases aligning to TRBD1. V shed 2 bases, J shed 4 bases, and the junction held 8 bases outside the gene matches. The CDR3 sequence is 16 residues long. The germline CDR1 and CDR2 sequences are SGHNT and YYREEE (reference sequence). The CDR3 nucleotides are TGTGCCAGCAGCTTAAACCCGGGACAGGGCTCAGATACGCAGTATTTT. Amino acid sequence: CASSLNPGQGSDTQYF.

This chain connects TRBV5-1 to TRBJ2-7; 7 nucleotides align to TRBD1. CDR1 is SGHRS, CDR2 YFSETQ, per germline. Trimming removed 5 bases from V and 4 bases from J; junction bases left unmatched: 6. This CDR3 contains 13 residues. The CDR3 sequence is CASSTGTAYEQYF. The CDR3 region has the DNA TGCGCCAGCAGTACCGGGACAGCGTACGAGCAGTACTTC.

The rearrangement links TRBV18 to TRBJ1-2; TRBD1 might be the D (6 bases). The CDR3 extends over 15 amino acids. Trimming left V 2 bases short and J 4 bases short, with 14 bases between. Germline CDR1 KGHSH, CDR2 LQKENI. CDR3 DNA: TGTGCCAGCTCACCAGGGGGGGCAGGAAGCTATGGCTACACCTTC. Translation gives CASSPGGAGSYGYTF.

CDR3 loop: CASSPRDLRKDEQYF. The CDR3 region has the DNA TGTGCCAGCAGCCCAAGGGACCTCAGGAAGGACGAGCAGTACTTC. This rearrangement joins TRBV7-8 to TRBJ2-7; D possibly uses TRBD1 or TRBD2 (5 bases each). In germline, CDR1 is SGHVS, CDR2 FQNEAQ. V was clipped by 5 bases and J by 5 bases, with 19 bases between them. The CDR3 covers 15 residues.

CDR3 DNA sequence: TGTGCCAGCAGCCCCTCCGGGACAGGACACAATGAGCAGTTCTTC. Its protein is CASSPSGTGHNEQFF. This rearrangement joins TRBV7-7 to TRBJ2-1; TRBD1 matches at 8 bases. CDR1 is SSHAT, CDR2 FNYEAQ, per germline (reference sequence). J gave up 5 bases and V 5 bases, and 8 bases lay outside the gene matches. CDR3 length equals 15 residues.

CDR3 sequence: CASSYGGYGTGELFF. The CDR3, as DNA: TGTGCCAGCAGTTACGGGGGGTACGGCACCGGGGAGCTGTTTTTT. The chain is built from TRBV6-5 and TRBJ2-2, with D maybe TRBD2 (6 bases). Per germline, CDR1 MNHEY and CDR2 SVGAGI. With 2 bases removed from V and 4 bases from J, the gap between germline ends came to 11 bases. CDR3 length: 15 amino acids.

The chain joins TRBV18 to TRBJ2-7; weak D call: TRBD2 (5 bases). This CDR3 has 14 residues. The V gene's germline CDR1 is KGHSH and CDR2 LQKENI. Trimming shortened V by 5 bases and J by 0 bases, and 11 bases separated the two germline ends. Written as DNA, the CDR3 is TGTGCCAGCTCAGCGGCCGACTACTCCTACGAGCAGTACTTC. It is translated as CASSAADYSYEQYF.

The chain links TRBV7-2 to TRBJ2-5; tentatively, D is TRBD2 (6 bases). V lost 1 base to trimming and J lost 2 bases, with 14 bases between them. The length of the CDR3 is 16 residues. CDR1 SGHTA and CDR2 FQGNSA come from the germline V gene. The CDR3 DNA follows: TGTGCCAGCAGCTTAGGGGAGGCCACCCCACAAGAGACCCAGTACTTC. Its translation: CASSLGEATPQETQYF.

The rearrangement uses TRBV21-1 and TRBJ2-3; the table names TRBD2, a call not compared with the DNA. TRBV21-1 is classified as a pseudogene. The CDR3 is 18 amino acids. CDR3 nucleotides: TGTGCCAGCAGCGCATTATCGGGACTAGCGGATAGCACAGATACGCAGTATTTT. It specifies CASSALSGLADSTDTQYF.

This chain uses TRBV10-1 with TRBJ2-5, with 8 bases that match TRBD1. After removal of 2 bases from V and 1 base from J, the junction contained 3 bases not matched to a gene. Germline CDR1 WNHNN, CDR2 SYGVQD (reference sequence). CDR3 length: 15 amino acids. The CDR3 coding sequence is TGCGCCAGCAGTGAGATACAGGGGGGCCAAGAGACCCAGTACTTC. This sequence encodes CASSEIQGGQETQYF.

This chain joins TRBV11-3 and TRBJ2-2; unclear D gene. The ends were cut back, 0 bases at V and 4 bases at J, with 6 bases in the middle. The CDR3 is 14 residues long. Germline values: CDR1 SGHNT, CDR2 YENEEA. CDR3 in DNA: TGTGCCAGCAGCTTAGACCCGTTCACCGGGGAGCTGTTTTTT. It specifies CASSLDPFTGELFF.

This clone showed up just a few times. The chain recombines TRBV15 with TRBJ2-3; D remains unclear. The CDR3 length is 13 residues. Deletions cut 1 base from V and 2 bases from J, with 4 bases between. Germline V gene lookup returns CDR1 LNHNV and CDR2 YYDKDF (reference sequence). The CDR3, as DNA: TGTGCCACCAGCAGAGGGAACACAGATACGCAGTATTTT. Its translation is CATSRGNTDTQYF.

Of note for this clone: Other DNA sequences within the sample encode an identical CDR3. The CDR3 DNA is TGTGCCAGCAGTTTCGGGAGCCTTAATGAAAAACTGTTTTTT. This encodes CASSFGSLNEKLFF. This rearrangement joins TRBV28 to TRBJ1-4; D is unresolved. Germline loops: CDR1 MDHEN, CDR2 SYDVKM. There are 14 residues in the CDR3. The V and J ends lost 3 bases and 4 bases respectively, with 9 bases between them. Complete variable domain (other parts from reference TRBV28 and TRBJ1-4): DVKVTQSSRYLVKRTGEKVFLECVQDMDHENMFWYRQDPGLGLRLIYFSYDVKMKEKGDIPEGYSVSREKKERFSLILESASTNQTSMYLCASSFGSLNEKLFFGSGTQLSVL.

The V gene is TRBV19, the J gene TRBJ2-2; 9 nucleotides align to TRBD1. Germline trimming cut 9 bases from V and 4 bases from J; bases unmatched to any gene: 15. CDR1 LNHDA and CDR2 SQIVND come from the germline V gene (reference sequence). The CDR3 is 17 residues long. In DNA form, the CDR3 reads TGTGCCAGCAAGTTCATGTCCGGACAGGGGACCACCGGGGAGCTGTTTTTT. Its protein product is CASKFMSGQGTTGELFF.

V usage is TRBV7-9 and J usage is TRBJ1-1, with D unresolved. Trimming took off 3 bases at V and 0 bases at J, with 5 bases between the two ends. The germline gives CDR1 SEHNR, CDR2 FQNEAQ (reference sequence). The CDR3 sequence is 13 residues long. CDR3 DNA: TGTGCCAGCAGCTTCCGCCTGAACACTGAAGCTTTCTTT. Protein: CASSFRLNTEAFF.

The chain joins TRBV28 to TRBJ2-3, with TRBD1 matching 9 bases. CDR3 length: 15 residues. Germline V lookup: CDR1 MDHEN, CDR2 SYDVKM. Trimming took 4 bases from V and 5 from J; bases not matched to a gene: 7. CDR3 protein: CASSSQTGGGDTQYF. The DNA for the CDR3 is TGTGCCAGCAGTTCCCAGACAGGGGGAGGAGATACGCAGTATTTT.

V is TRBV9 and J is TRBJ2-7; 8 nucleotides align to TRBD2. The germline gives CDR1 SGDLS, CDR2 YYNGEE. This CDR3 spans 15 amino acids. Unmatched junction bases numbered 8, after V lost 0 bases and J lost 6 bases. In nucleotides, the CDR3 is TGTGCCAGCAGCGTAGCAAGCGGGAGCGTTGTCGAGCAGTACTTC. The encoded protein is CASSVASGSVVEQYF.

The chain joins TRBV5-8 to TRBJ2-7; tentatively, D is TRBD1 (6 bases). The CDR3 covers 15 residues. The V end lost 0 bases, the J end lost 7 bases, and 17 bases lay between the germline ends. From germline, CDR1 is SGHTS and CDR2 YDEGEE. The CDR3 reads CASSLELRRTDEQYF. DNA for the CDR3: TGTGCCAGCAGCTTGGAGCTACGGAGGACAGATGAGCAGTACTTC. Full variable domain (missing parts from reference TRBV5-8 and TRBJ2-7): EAGVTQSPTHLIKTRGQQATLRCSPISGHTSVYWYQQALGLGLQFLLWYDEGEERNRGNFPPRFSGRQFPNYSSELNVNALELEDSALYLCASSLELRRTDEQYFGPGTRLTVT.